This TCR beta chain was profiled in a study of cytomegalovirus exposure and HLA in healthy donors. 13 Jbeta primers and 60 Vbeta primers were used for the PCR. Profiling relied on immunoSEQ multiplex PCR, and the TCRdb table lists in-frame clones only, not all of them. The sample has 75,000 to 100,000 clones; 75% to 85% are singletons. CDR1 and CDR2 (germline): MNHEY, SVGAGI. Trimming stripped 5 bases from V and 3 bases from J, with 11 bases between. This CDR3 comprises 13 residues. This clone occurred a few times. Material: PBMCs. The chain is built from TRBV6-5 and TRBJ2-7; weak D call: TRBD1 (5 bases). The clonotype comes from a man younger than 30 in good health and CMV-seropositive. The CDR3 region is CASSEGAHYEQYF. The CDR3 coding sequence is TGTGCCAGCAGTGAAGGGGCACACTACGAGCAGTACTTC.